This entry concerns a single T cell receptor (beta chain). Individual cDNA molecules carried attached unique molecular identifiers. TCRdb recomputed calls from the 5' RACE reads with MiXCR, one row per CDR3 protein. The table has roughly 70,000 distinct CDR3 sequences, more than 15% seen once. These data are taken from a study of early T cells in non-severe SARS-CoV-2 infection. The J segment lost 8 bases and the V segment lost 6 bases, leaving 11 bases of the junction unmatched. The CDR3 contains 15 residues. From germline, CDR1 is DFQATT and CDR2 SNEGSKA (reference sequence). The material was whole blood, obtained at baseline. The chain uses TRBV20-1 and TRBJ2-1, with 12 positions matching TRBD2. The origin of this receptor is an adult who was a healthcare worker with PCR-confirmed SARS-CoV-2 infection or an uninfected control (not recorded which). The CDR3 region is CSAPPGLAGLDEQFF. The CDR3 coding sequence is TGCAGTGCCCCCCCCGGACTAGCGGGATTAGATGAGCAGTTCTTC.